The sample holds many counts of the clone carrying this TCR beta chain. Its cognate antigen is unknown. Germline-derived CDR1 and CDR2 are SQVTM and ANQGSEA. This CDR3 region has 15 residues. V trimming: 4 bases; J trimming: 1 base; junction bases outside the gene matches: 9. RNA transcripts gave rise to amplified TCR beta CDR3 regions. During a first-round RT-PCR of the TCR CDR3, the HTBI primer set was used. TCRdb reprocessed the multiplex PCR reads via MiXCR and lists one record per CDR3 protein. The sample lists around 600,000 distinct CDR3 sequences, approximately 15% seen once, with 7% to 9% in the top ten. These data come from a study of T cells in Graves' hyperthyroidism and ophthalmopathy. The study's findings and limits: Blood also carried most thyroid clonotypes expanded above 0.001. Model output signaled ophthalmopathy a median roughly 6.5 months ahead of onset.

The sequence came from a woman aged 18-29 years with Graves' ophthalmopathy. The source material was blood. The chain combines TRBV29-1 with TRBJ1-1, with 7 bases identical to TRBD1. CDR3 region: CSVAASGQQNTEAFF. CDR3 bases: TGCAGCGTTGCGGCCTCGGGACAGCAGAACACTGAAGCTTTCTTT. The full variable domain, in which reference TRBV29-1 and TRBJ1-1 provide the parts outside the CDR3, is SAVISQKPSRDICQRGTSLTIQCQVDSQVTMMFWYRQQPGQSLTLIATANQGSEATYESGFVIDKFPISRPNLTFSTLTVSNMSPEDSSIYLCSVAASGQQNTEAFFGQGTRLTVV.